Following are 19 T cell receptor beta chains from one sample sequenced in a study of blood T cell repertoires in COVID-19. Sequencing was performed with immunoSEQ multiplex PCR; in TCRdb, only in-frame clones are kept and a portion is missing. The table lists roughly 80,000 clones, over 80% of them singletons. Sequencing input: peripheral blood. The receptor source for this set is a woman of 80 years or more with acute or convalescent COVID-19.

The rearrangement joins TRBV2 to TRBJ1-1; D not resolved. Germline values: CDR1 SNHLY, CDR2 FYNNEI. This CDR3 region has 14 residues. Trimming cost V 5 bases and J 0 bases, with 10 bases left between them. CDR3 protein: CASSPTQMNTEAFF. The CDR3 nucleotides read TGTGCCAGCAGTCCGACACAGATGAACACTGAAGCTTTCTTT.

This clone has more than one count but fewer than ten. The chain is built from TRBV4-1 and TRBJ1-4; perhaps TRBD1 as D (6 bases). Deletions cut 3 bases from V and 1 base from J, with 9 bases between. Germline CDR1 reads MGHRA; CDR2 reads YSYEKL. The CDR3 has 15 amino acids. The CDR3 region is CASSQPDRTNEKLFF. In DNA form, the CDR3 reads TGCGCCAGCAGCCAGCCGGACAGAACTAATGAAAAACTGTTTTTT.

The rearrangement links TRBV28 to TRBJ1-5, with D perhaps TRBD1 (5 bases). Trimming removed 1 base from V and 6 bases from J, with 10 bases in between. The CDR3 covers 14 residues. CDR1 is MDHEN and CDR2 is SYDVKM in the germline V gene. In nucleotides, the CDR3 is TGTGCCAGCAGTTTATCAGGGAAGGGTCAGCCCCAGCATTTT. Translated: CASSLSGKGQPQHF.

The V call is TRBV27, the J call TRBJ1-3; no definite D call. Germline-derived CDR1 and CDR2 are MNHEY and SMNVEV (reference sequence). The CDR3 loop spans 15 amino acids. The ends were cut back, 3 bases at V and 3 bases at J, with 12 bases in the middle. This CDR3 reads CASSFRGTGGNTIYF. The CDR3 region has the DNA TGTGCCAGCAGTTTCCGGGGAACTGGTGGAAACACCATATATTTT.

The CDR3 DNA reads TGTGCCAGCGTTAGCGGGAGTTCCCCCTACGAGCAGTACTTC. Translated: CASVSGSSPYEQYF. This chain joins TRBV6-5 and TRBJ2-7; 9 bases line up with TRBD2. Germline V gene lookup returns CDR1 MNHEY and CDR2 SVGAGI. This CDR3 is 14 amino acids long. Trimming at V came to 8 bases and at J to 2 bases, leaving 7 bases not matched to a gene.

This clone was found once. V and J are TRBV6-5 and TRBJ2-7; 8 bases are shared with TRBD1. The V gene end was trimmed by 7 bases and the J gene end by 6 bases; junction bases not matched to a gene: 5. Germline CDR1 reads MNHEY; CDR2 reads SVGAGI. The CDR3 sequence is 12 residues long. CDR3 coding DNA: TGTGCCAGCATCCCTACAGGGGGCGAGCAGTACTTC. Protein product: CASIPTGGEQYF.

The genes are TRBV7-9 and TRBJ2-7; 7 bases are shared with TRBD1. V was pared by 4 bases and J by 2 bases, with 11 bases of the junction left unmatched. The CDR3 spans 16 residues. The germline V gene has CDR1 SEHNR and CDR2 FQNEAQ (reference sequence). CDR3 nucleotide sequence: TGTGCCAGCAGCTCCGGGCCGGGACAGCCTCCCTACGAGCAGTACTTC. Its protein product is CASSSGPGQPPYEQYF.

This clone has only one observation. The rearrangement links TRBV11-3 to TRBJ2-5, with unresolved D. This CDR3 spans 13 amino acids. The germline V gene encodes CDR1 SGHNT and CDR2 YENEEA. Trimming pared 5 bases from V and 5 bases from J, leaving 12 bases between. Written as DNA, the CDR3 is TGTGCCAGCAGCCCCCGTCGGTCGGAGACCCAGTACTTC. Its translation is CASSPRRSETQYF.

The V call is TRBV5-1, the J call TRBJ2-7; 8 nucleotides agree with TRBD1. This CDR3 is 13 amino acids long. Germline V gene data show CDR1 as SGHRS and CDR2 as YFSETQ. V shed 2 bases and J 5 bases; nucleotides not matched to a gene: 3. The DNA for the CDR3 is TGCGCCAGCAGCTTCCAGGACAGGGACGAGCAGTACTTC. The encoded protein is CASSFQDRDEQYF.

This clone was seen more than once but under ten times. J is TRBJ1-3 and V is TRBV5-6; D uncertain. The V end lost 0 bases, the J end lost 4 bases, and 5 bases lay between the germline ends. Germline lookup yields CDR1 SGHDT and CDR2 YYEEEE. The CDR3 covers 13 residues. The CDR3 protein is CASSLASGNTIYF. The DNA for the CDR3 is TGTGCCAGCAGCTTGGCCTCGGGAAACACCATATATTTT.

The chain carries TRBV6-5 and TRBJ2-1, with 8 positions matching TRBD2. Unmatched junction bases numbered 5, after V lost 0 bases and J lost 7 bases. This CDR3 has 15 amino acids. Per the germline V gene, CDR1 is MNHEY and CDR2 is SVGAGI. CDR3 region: CASSYSITGGNEQFF. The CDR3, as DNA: TGTGCCAGCAGTTACTCGATAACGGGAGGGAATGAGCAGTTCTTC.

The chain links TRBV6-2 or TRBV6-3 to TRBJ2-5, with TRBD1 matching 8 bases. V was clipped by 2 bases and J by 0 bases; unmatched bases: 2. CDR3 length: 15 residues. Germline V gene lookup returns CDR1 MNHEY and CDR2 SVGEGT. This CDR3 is CASSYQGQDQETQYF. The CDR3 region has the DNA TGTGCCAGCAGTTACCAGGGACAGGACCAAGAGACCCAGTACTTC.

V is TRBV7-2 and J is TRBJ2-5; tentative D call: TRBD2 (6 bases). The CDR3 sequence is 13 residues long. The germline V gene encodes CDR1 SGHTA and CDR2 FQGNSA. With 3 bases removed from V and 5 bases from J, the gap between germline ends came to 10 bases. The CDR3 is CASSLLSGETQYF. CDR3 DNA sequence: TGTGCCAGCAGCTTGTTGAGCGGGGAGACCCAGTACTTC.

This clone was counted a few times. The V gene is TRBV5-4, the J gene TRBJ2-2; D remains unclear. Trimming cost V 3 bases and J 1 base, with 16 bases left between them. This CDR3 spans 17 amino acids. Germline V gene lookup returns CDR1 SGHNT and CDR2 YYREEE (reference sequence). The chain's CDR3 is CASSSSVVRGNTGELFF. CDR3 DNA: TGTGCCAGCAGCTCGTCGGTGGTCCGCGGGAACACCGGGGAGCTGTTTTTT.

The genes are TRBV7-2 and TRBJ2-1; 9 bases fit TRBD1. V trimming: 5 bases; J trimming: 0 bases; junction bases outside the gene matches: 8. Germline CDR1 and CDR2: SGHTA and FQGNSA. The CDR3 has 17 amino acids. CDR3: CASSPGQGRASYNEQFF. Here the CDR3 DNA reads TGTGCCAGCAGCCCCGGACAGGGGAGAGCCTCCTACAATGAGCAGTTCTTC.

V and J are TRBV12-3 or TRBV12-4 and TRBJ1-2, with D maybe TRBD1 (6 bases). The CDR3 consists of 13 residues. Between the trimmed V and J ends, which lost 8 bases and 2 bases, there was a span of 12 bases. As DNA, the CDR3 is TGTGCCAGCCTTGCTCAGGGGAACTATGGCTACACCTTC. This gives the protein CASLAQGNYGYTF.

The CDR3: CASSYGTSETQYF. CDR3 DNA sequence: TGTGCCAGCTCCTATGGGACTAGCGAGACCCAGTACTTC. The rearrangement joins TRBV18 to TRBJ2-5; TRBD2 agrees at 9 bases. Germline trimming cut 6 bases from V and 5 bases from J; bases unmatched to any gene: 4. Germline CDR1 reads KGHSH; CDR2 reads LQKENI. The length of the CDR3 is 13 residues. The variable domain in full, with the rest retrieved from reference TRBV18 and TRBJ2-5, is NAGVMQNPRHLVRRRGQEARLRCSPMKGHSHVYWYRQLPEEGLKFMVYLQKENIIDESGMPKERFSAEFPKEGPSILRIQQVVRGDSAAYFCASSYGTSETQYFGPGTRLLVL.

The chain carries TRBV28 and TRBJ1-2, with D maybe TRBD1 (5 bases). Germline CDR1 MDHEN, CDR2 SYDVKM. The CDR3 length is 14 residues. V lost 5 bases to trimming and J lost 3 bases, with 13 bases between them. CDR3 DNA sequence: TGTGCCAGCAGTCTCTCGGCGGGACACTATGGCTACACCTTC. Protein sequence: CASSLSAGHYGYTF.

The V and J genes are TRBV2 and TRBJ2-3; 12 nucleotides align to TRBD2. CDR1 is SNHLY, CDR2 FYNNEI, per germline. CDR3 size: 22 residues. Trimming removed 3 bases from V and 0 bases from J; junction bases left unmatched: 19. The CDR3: CASSEWPGGPTSGRRSTDTQYF. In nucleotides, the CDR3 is TGTGCCAGCAGTGAGTGGCCAGGGGGCCCGACTAGCGGGAGAAGGAGCACAGATACGCAGTATTTT. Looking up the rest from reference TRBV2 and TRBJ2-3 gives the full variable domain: EPEVTQTPSHQVTQMGQEVILRCVPISNHLYFYWYRQILGQKVEFLVSFYNNEISEKSEIFDDQFSVERPDGSNFTLKIRSTKLEDSAMYFCASSEWPGGPTSGRRSTDTQYFGPGTRLTVL.